Listed below are T cell receptor beta chains from one sample, sequenced in a study of read filtering for tumor transcriptome and immune sequencing. MiXCR, applied by TCRdb to the reads, yields one record per CDR3 protein. The sample has 50,000 to 65,000 distinct CDR3 sequences, 15% to 25% seen once. The sequencing input was a population of CD138-negative cells sorted from bone marrow. The receptors originated from a donor at least 40 years old with multiple myeloma. The CDR3 runs from the conserved cysteine through the conserved F or W. Each record gives: J gene, V gene, CDR3 protein.

.,TRBV27,CASSLGGSTETQHF
TRBJ1-1,TRBV20-1,CSARDMNTEAFF
TRBJ2-7,TRBV7-9,CATWSGTSGTYEQYF
TRBJ2-1,TRBV28,CATASYNEQFF
TRBJ1-1,TRBV29-1,CSGEQGGTEAFF
TRBJ1-4,TRBV5-1,CASSLEGTPNPLFF
TRBJ2-1,TRBV12-5,CASGFRGLPGFSASSYNEQFF
TRBJ2-3,TRBV6-2/TRBV6-3,CASSPSVSTDTQYF
TRBJ2-2,TRBV20-1,CSAGRDRVYTGELFF
TRBJ2-7,TRBV19,CASSTRDEQYF
TRBJ1-1,TRBV7-2,CASSTGQGAVNTEAFF
TRBJ1-1,TRBV12-3/TRBV12-4,CASSPGGLNTEAFF
TRBJ2-1,TRBV7-8,CASSPAVGGSSYNEQFF
TRBJ2-2,TRBV29-1,CSPGRGLAENTGELFF
TRBJ2-3,TRBV20-1,CSYLTGDGSDTQYF
TRBJ1-5,TRBV19,CASSIGSGGNQPQHF
TRBJ2-4,TRBV6-4,CASSPRTGGVQYF
TRBJ1-3,TRBV5-1,CGSSTRGGEFSGNTIYF
TRBJ2-3,TRBV6-5,CASRAGRTTDTQYF
TRBJ1-4,TRBV20-1,CSAWRGAGEKLFF
TRBJ1-2,TRBV28,CASSLDGQYYGYTF
TRBJ2-3,TRBV12-3/TRBV12-4,CASSLGLAGGGSSTDTQYF
TRBJ1-5,TRBV6-1,CASSLGPVRNQPQHF
TRBJ1-4,TRBV29-1,CSVVSAGDEKLFF
TRBJ2-3,TRBV20-1,CSAQGTGPITDTQYF
TRBJ2-7,TRBV5-1,CASSVPGSSRVGEQYF
TRBJ2-5,TRBV7-9,CASSRGQGAIGETQYF
TRBJ1-4,TRBV10-3,CAISGLGSNEKLFF
TRBJ2-3,TRBV6-1,CASNIAWTSGLVDTQYF
TRBJ2-5,TRBV15,CATSRDPGETQYF
TRBJ2-2,TRBV7-8,CASSLNWNTGELFF
TRBJ2-7,TRBV27,CASSPGGAVRGQYF
TRBJ1-1,TRBV4-1,CASSQGWRGNTEAFF
TRBJ2-2,TRBV6-1,CASSTVYGVLTTGELFF
TRBJ1-1,TRBV5-1,CASSLEGRKNTEAFF
TRBJ1-4,TRBV20-1,CSARDGGLPTTNEKLFF
TRBJ2-7,TRBV7-6,CASSDTYEQYF
TRBJ2-3,TRBV6-1,CASTSTDTQYF
TRBJ1-5,TRBV19,CASSMGPNQPQHF
TRBJ2-7,TRBV18,CASSLGPLYEQYF
TRBJ2-3,TRBV6-4,CASSEAGGHTDTQYF
TRBJ2-5,TRBV12-5,CASGSPGQGIPAQYF
TRBJ1-1,TRBV2,CASSEVRTEAFF
TRBJ2-6,TRBV7-9,CASSFTGQLSGANVLTF
TRBJ2-5,TRBV11-3,CASSFNQETQYF